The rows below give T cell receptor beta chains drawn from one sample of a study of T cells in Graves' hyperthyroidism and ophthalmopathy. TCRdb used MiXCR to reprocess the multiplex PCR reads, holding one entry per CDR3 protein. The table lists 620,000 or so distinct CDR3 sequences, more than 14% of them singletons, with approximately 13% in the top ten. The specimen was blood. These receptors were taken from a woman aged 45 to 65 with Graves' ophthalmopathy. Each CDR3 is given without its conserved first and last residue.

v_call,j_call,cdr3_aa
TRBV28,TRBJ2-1,ASSSGASGSIFQF
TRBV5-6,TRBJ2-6,ASSLFRDQGSGANVLT
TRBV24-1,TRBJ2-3,ATSLAGRTDTQY
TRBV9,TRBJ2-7,ASSAPGCEQY
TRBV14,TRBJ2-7,ASSQALTSDRFAYEQY
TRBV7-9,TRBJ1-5,ASSFSGRSNQPQH
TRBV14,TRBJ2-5,ASSQTSGSVETQY
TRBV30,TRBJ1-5,AWSRTGGSQPQH
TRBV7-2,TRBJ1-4,ASSLDPPPGANEKLF
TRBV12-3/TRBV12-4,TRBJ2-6,TSSLRLWSGANVLT
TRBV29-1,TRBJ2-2,SVVLAGLNTGELF
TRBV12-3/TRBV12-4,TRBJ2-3,ASSFGASATQY
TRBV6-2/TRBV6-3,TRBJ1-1,ASSYVGTEAF
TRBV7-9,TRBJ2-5,ASSYVVPRKETQY
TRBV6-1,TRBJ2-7,ASSYPGTGLYEQY
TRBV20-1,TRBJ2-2,SASSSDGELF
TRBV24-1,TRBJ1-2,ATSQTGHYGYT
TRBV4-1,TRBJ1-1,ASSQPVWDVTEAF
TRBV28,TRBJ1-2,ASSRRIANYGYT
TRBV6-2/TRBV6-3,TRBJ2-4,ASSYEDRLDKNIQY
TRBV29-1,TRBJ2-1,SSDSTSSYNEQF
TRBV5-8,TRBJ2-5,ASSLGTAPRWY
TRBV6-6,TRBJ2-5,ASSYFGTSGGQETQY
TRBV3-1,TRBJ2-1,ASSQELLAGVWNEQF
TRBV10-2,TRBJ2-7,ASNRLAGSYEQY
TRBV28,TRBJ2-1,ASSSFVNEQF
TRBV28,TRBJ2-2,ASSYPLANTGELF
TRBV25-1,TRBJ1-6,ASSEWEGNSPLH
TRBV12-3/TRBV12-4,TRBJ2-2,ASSGGGGVDTGELF
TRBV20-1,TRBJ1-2,SARGGWGSGYT
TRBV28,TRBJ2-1,ASSRTGTSYNEQF
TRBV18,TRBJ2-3,ASSPPGADTQY
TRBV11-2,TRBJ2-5,ASSIAGVQETQY
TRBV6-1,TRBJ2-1,ASIGRATYNEQF
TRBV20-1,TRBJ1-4,SASTGALNEKLF
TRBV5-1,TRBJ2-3,ASRRGTSGSTSSTDTQY
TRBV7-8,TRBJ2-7,ASSSPFLEQY
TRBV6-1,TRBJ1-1,ASSEEAAGNTEAF
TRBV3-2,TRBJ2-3,ASSQRGLPGTDTQY
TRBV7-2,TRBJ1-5,ASSLWGKPQH
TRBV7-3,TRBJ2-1,ASSVLPAAHEQF
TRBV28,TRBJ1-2,ASTQLNYGYT
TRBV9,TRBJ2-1,ASNLQGQGLNEQF
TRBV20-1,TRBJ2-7,SARETSGSSYEQY
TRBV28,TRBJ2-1,ASNHPTGVNEQF
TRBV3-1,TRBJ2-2,ASSRTGSNTGELF
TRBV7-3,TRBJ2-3,ASSSLGGDTQY
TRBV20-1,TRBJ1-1,SAREDRNTEAF
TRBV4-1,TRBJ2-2,ASSQDPKRYSGELF
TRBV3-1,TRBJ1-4,ASSQQGATNEKLF
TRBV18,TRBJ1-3,ASSPTGLSGNTIY
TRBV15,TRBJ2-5,ATSRDLTDRGETQY
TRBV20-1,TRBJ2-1,SAAPGTSLNEQF
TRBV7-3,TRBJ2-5,ASSQGLAGPYQETQY